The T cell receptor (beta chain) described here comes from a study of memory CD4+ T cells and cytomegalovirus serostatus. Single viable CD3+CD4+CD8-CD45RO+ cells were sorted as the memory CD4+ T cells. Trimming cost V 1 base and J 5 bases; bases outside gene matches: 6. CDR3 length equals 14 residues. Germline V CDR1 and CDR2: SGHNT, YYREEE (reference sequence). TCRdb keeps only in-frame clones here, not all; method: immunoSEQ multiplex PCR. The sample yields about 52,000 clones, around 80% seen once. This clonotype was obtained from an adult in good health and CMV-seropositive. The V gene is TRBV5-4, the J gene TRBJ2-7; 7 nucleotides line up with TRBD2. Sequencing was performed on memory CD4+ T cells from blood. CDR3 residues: CASSLWGGRNEQYF. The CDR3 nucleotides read TGTGCCAGCAGCTTGTGGGGGGGTCGAAACGAGCAGTACTTC.